This T cell receptor (beta chain) was recorded in a study of blood T cell repertoires in COVID-19. Study-level information: Material from acute and convalescent COVID-19 was sourced from the United States, Italy and Spain. The analysed material was cDNA or gDNA that came from T cells, B-cell-depleted T cells, or PBMCs.

Germline-derived CDR1 and CDR2 are KGHSH and LQKENI. V was pared by 1 base and J by 6 bases, with 6 bases of the junction left unmatched. The CDR3 contains 14 residues. Generated by immunoSEQ multiplex PCR, the TCRdb table keeps only in-frame clones and is missing some. The sample shows tens of thousands of clones, 88% of them seen only once. The V call is TRBV18, the J call TRBJ2-7; TRBD1 aligns across 7 bases. The TCR sequence derives from a human donor in a cohort sampled during active COVID-19. Sequenced: peripheral blood. The CDR3: CASSPQGALREQYF. As DNA, the CDR3 is TGTGCCAGCTCACCACAGGGGGCCCTACGCGAGCAGTACTTC.